This TCR beta chain was identified during a study of blood T cells in healthy people across ages. Study background: Template switching captured about one barcoded beta molecule per two T cells.

Then a second PCR, running roughly 7 to 11 cycles, was carried out with a sample-barcoded 5' primer and a J-beta primer mix. TCRdb redid the calling of the 5' RACE reads with MiXCR, one entry per CDR3 protein. This sample has more than 900,000 distinct CDR3 sequences, with about 25% found just once. The germline CDR1 and CDR2 sequences are SGHTA and FQGNSA. The V end was cut by 1 base, the J end by 5 bases, with 8 bases between. CDR3 length: 14 residues. In addition, the sample was reused for a study of T cells of mothers and their children. This second study notes: A second PCR was performed with the M1S primer. This primer added sample barcodes and 2-4 random nucleotides.

This chain links TRBV7-2 with TRBJ2-2; no clear D gene. The sequence was collected from a girl aged 2-10 years in good health. Material: blood. The CDR3 DNA sequence: TGTGCCAGCAGCTTAGTCAGTCGGACCGGGGAGCTGTTTTTT. Translation: CASSLVSRTGELFF.